Below are 4 T cell receptor beta chains sequenced from a single sample in a study of control samples from healthy donors and cancer patients. TCRdb's table, derived via immunoSEQ multiplex PCR, lists solely in-frame clones and lacks some. The repertoire holds roughly 120,000 clones, less than 95% seen once, with 4% to 4.5% in the top ten. Sequences were obtained from blood. The receptors derive from a human donor in good health. The donor label of this sample is uncertain.

The chain uses TRBV28 and TRBJ2-3, with 8 bases fitting TRBD1. Germline V CDR1 and CDR2: MDHEN, SYDVKM. The trim removed 4 bases at V and 2 bases at J, leaving 20 bases unmatched. This CDR3 region has 20 residues. The CDR3 spells CASSYYYYSLDREDTDTQYF. The CDR3 nucleotides are TGTGCCAGCAGTTATTATTATTACTCTCTGGACAGGGAGGACACAGATACGCAGTATTTT. The full variable domain, its missing parts supplied by reference TRBV28 and TRBJ2-3, is DVKVTQSSRYLVKRTGEKVFLECVQDMDHENMFWYRQDPGLGLRLIYFSYDVKMKEKGDIPEGYSVSREKKERFSLILESASTNQTSMYLCASSYYYYSLDREDTDTQYFGPGTRLTVL.

CDR3: CSALDSYNEQFF. DNA of the CDR3: TGCAGCGCTTTGGACAGCTACAATGAGCAGTTCTTC. The genes are TRBV29-1 and TRBJ2-1, with a tentative D call TRBD1 (6 bases). CDR1 SQVTM and CDR2 ANQGSEA come from the germline V gene. The CDR3 sequence is 12 residues long. V was cut by 7 bases and J by 3 bases, with 10 bases left in between.

The rearrangement joins TRBV3-1 (or the pseudogene TRBV3-2) to TRBJ1-5; D is unresolved. CDR1 is LGHDT, CDR2 YNNKEL, per germline (reference sequence). The CDR3 consists of 14 residues. The V end was cut by 1 base, the J end by 6 bases, with 10 bases between. For the CDR3, the DNA is TGTGCCAGCAGCCAAGGTAGAGGGAGTCAGCCCCAGCATTTT. Encoded protein: CASSQGRGSQPQHF.

This clone was picked up a small number of times. CDR3 sequence (DNA): TGTGCCAGCAGCATGTCGGGAACAGGGGCCAACGTCCTGACTTTC. Translation: CASSMSGTGANVLTF. The chain joins TRBV2 to TRBJ2-6; a weak D match, TRBD2 (5 bases). Germline V gene lookup returns CDR1 SNHLY and CDR2 FYNNEI. The CDR3 contains 15 residues. Trimming stripped 6 bases from V and 4 bases from J, with 13 bases between.